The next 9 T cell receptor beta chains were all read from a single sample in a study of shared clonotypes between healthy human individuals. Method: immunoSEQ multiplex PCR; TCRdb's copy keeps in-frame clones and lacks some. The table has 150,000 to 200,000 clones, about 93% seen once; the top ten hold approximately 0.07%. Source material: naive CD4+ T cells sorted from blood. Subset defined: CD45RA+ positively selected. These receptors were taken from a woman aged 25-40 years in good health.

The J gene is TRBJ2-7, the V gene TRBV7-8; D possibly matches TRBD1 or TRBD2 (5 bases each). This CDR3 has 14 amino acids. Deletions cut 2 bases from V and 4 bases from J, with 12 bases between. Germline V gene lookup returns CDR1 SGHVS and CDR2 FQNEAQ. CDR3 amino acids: CASSLLEGPYEQYF. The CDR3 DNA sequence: TGTGCCAGCAGCTTACTCGAGGGACCATACGAGCAGTACTTC.

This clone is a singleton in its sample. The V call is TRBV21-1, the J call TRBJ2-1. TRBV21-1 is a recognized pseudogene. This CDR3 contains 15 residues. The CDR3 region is CASRWTGRSDNEQFF. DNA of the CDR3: TGTGCCAGCAGATGGACGGGCCGATCGGACAATGAGCAGTTCTTC.

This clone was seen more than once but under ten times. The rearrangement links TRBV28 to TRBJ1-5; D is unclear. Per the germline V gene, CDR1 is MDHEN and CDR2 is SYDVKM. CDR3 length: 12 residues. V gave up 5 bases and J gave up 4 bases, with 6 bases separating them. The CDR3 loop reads CASSGPNQPQHF. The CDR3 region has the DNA TGTGCCAGCAGTGGCCCAAATCAGCCCCAGCATTTT.

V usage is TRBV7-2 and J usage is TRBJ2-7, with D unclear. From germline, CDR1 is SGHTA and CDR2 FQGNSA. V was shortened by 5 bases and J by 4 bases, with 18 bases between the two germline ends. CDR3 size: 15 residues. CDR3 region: CASSLSGHSIYEQYF. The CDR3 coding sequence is TGTGCCAGCAGCCTATCTGGGCATTCGATTTACGAGCAGTACTTC.

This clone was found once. For the CDR3, the DNA is TGTGCCAGCAGCGTATCAGGGGGCCATGAAGCTTTCTTT. Translating gives CASSVSGGHEAFF. The chain combines TRBV9 with TRBJ1-1; the match to TRBD1 covers 8 bases. The germline gives CDR1 SGDLS, CDR2 YYNGEE. With V trimmed by 1 base and J by 7 bases, 3 bases remained unmatched. This CDR3 is built from 13 residues.

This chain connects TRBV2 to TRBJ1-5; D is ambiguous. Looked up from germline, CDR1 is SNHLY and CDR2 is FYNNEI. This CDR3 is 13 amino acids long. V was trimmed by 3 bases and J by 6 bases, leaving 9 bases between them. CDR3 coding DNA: TGTGCCAGCAGTGATGTCGTGAGTCAGCCCCAGCATTTT. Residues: CASSDVVSQPQHF.

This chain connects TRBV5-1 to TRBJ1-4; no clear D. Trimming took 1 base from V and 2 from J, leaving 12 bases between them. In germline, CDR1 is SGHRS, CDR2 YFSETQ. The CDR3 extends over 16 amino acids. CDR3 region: CASSLSRDRTNEKLFF. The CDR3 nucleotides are TGCGCCAGCAGCTTGAGCCGGGATCGGACTAATGAAAAACTGTTTTTT.

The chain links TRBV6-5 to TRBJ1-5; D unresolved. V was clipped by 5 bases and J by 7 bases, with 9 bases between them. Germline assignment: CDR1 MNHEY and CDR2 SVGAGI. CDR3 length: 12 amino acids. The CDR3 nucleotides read TGTGCCAGCAGTCCCCCCGGCCAGCCCCAGCATTTT. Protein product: CASSPPGQPQHF.

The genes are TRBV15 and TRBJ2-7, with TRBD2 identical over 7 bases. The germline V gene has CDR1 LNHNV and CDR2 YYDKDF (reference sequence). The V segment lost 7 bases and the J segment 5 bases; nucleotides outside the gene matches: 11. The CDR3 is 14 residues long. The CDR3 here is CATNTGREPNEQYF. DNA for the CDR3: TGTGCCACCAATACGGGGCGGGAGCCCAACGAGCAGTACTTC.